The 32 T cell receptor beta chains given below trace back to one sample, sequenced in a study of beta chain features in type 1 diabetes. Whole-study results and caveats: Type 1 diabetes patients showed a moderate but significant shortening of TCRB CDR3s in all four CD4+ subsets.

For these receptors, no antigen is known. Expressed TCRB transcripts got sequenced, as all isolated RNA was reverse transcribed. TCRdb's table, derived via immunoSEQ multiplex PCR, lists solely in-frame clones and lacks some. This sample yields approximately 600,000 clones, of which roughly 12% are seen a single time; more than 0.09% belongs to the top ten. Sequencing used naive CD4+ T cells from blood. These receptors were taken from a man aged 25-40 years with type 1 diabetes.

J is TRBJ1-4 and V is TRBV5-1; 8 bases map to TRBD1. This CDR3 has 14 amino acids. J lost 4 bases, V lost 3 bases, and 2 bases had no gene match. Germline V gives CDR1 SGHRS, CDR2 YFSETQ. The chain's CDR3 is CASSWTGSNEKLFF. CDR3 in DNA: TGCGCCAGCAGCTGGACAGGGAGTAATGAAAAACTGTTTTTT.

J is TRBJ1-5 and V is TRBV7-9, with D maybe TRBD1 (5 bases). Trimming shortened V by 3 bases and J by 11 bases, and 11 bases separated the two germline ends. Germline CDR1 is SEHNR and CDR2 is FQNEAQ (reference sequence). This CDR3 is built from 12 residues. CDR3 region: CASSFSGEAQHF. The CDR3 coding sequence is TGTGCCAGCAGCTTTTCGGGGGAGGCCCAGCATTTT.

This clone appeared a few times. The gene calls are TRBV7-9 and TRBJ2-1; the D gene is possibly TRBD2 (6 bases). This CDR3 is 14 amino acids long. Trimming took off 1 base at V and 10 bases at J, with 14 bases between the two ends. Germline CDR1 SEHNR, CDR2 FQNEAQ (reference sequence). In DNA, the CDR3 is TGTGCCAGCAGCTTAGTTGCGGGGCAAGTGGAGCAGTTCTTC. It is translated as CASSLVAGQVEQFF. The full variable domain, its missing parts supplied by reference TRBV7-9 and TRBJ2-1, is DTGVSQNPRHKITKRGQNVTFRCDPISEHNRLYWYRQTLGQGPEFLTYFQNEAQLEKSRLLSDRFSAERPKGSFSTLEIQRTEQGDSAMYLCASSLVAGQVEQFFGPGTRLTVL.

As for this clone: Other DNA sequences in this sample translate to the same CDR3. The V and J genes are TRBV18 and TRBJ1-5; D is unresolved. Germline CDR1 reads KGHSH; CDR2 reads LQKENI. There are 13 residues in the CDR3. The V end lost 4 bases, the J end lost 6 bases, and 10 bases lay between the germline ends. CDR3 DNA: TGTGCCAGCTCACAGGGAGCCGGTCAGCCCCAGCATTTT. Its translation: CASSQGAGQPQHF.

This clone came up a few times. CDR3 sequence: CASTSGETQYF. CDR3 nucleotide sequence: TGTGCCAGCACCTCCGGAGAGACCCAGTACTTC. The J gene is TRBJ2-5, the V gene TRBV27; D gene unclear. Germline CDR1 MNHEY, CDR2 SMNVEV (reference sequence). V was clipped by 7 bases and J by 4 bases, with 7 bases between them. The CDR3 is 11 residues long.

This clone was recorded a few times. CDR3 bases: TGTGCCAGCAGCTTAGTATTGAACACTGAAGCTTTCTTT. Amino acid sequence: CASSLVLNTEAFF. The chain combines TRBV11-3 with TRBJ1-1; D is undetermined. The germline V gene has CDR1 SGHNT and CDR2 YENEEA. The V gene lost 1 base and the J gene lost 0 bases, with 3 bases spanning the gap. The length of the CDR3 is 13 residues.

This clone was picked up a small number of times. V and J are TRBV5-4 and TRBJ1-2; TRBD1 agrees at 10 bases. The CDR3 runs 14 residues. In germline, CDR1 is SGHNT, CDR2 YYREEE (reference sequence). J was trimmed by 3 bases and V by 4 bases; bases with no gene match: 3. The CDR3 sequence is CASSRGQGDYGYTF. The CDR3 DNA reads TGTGCCAGCAGCCGAGGACAGGGGGACTATGGCTACACCTTC.

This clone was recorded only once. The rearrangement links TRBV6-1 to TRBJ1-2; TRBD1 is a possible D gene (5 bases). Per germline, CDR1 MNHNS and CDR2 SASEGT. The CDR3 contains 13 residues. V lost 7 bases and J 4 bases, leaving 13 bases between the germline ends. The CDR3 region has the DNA TGTGCCAGCATGGCCACAGGCTCCTATGGCTACACCTTC. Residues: CASMATGSYGYTF.

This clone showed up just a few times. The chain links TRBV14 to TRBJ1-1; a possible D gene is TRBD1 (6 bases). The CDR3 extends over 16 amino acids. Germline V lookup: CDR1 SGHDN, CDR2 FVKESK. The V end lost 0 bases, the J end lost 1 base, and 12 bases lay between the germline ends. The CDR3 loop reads CASSQERGTSNTEAFF. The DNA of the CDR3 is TGTGCCAGCAGCCAAGAAAGGGGGACTTCGAACACTGAAGCTTTCTTT.

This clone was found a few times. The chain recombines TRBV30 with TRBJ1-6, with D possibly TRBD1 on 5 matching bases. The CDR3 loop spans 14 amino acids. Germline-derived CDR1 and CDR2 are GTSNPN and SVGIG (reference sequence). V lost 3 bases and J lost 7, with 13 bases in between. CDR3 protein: CAWSRDLQNSPLHF. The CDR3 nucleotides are TGTGCCTGGAGCCGGGACTTACAAAATTCACCCCTCCACTTT.

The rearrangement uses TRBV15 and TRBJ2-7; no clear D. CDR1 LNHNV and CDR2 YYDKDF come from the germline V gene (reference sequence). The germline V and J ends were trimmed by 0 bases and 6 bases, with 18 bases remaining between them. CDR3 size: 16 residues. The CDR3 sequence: CATSRDPTVPLPEQYF. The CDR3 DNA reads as TGTGCCACCAGCAGAGATCCAACCGTGCCTCTTCCCGAGCAGTACTTC.

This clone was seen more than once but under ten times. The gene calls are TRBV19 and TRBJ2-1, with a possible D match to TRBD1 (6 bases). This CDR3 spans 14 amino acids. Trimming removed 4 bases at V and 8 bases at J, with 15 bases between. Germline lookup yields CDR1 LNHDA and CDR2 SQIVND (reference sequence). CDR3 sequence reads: CASSTGTPLDEQFF. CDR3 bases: TGTGCCAGTAGTACCGGGACACCCCTCGATGAGCAGTTCTTC.

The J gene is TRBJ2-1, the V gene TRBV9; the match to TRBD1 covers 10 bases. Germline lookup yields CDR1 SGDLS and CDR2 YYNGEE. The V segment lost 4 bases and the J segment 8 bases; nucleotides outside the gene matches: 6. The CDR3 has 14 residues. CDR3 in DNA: TGTGCCAGCAGCTTAGGGACAGGGGACGATGAGCAGTTCTTC. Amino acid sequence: CASSLGTGDDEQFF. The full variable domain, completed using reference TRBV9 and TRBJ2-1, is DSGVTQTPKHLITATGQRVTLRCSPRSGDLSVYWYQQSLDQGLQFLIQYYNGEERAKGNILERFSAQQFPDLHSELNLSSLELGDSALYFCASSLGTGDDEQFFGPGTRLTVL.

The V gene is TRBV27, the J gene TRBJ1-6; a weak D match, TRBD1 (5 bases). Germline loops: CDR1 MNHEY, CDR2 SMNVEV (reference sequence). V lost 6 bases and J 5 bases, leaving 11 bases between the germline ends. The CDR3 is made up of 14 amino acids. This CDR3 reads CASSQGVNNSPLHF. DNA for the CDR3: TGTGCCAGCAGCCAGGGTGTTAATAATTCACCCCTCCACTTT.

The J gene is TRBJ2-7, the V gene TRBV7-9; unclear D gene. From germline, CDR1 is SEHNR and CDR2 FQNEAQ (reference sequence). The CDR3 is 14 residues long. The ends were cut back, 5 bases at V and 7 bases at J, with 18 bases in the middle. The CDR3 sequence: CASSPSDPMREQYF. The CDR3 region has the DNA TGTGCCAGCAGCCCCTCGGACCCGATGCGGGAGCAGTACTTC. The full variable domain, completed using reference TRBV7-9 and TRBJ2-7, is DTGVSQNPRHKITKRGQNVTFRCDPISEHNRLYWYRQTLGQGPEFLTYFQNEAQLEKSRLLSDRFSAERPKGSFSTLEIQRTEQGDSAMYLCASSPSDPMREQYFGPGTRLTVT.

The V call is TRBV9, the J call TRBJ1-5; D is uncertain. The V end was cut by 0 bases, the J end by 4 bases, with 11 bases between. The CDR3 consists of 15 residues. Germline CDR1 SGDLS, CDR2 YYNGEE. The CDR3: CASSVEPSGNQPQHF. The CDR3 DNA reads TGTGCCAGCAGCGTAGAACCCTCGGGTAATCAGCCCCAGCATTTT.

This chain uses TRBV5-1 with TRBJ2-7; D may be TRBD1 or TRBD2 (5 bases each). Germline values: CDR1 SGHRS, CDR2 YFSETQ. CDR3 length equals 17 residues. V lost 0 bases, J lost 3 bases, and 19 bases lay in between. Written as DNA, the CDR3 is TGCGCCAGCAGCTTGGTGTCCGGGACCGGATCACTCTACGAGCAGTACTTC. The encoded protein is CASSLVSGTGSLYEQYF.

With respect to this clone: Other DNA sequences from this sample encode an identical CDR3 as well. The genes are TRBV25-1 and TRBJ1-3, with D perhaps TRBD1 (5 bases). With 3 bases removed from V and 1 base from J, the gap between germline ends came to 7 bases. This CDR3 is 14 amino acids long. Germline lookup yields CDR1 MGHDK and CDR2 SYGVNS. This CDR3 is CASSETASGNTIYF. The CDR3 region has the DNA TGTGCCAGCAGTGAGACAGCTTCTGGAAACACCATATATTTT. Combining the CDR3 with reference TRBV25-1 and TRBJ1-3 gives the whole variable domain EADIYQTPRYLVIGTGKKITLECSQTMGHDKMYWYQQDPGMELHLIHYSYGVNSTEKGDLSSESTVSRIRTEHFPLTLESARPSHTSQYLCASSETASGNTIYFGEGSWLTVV.

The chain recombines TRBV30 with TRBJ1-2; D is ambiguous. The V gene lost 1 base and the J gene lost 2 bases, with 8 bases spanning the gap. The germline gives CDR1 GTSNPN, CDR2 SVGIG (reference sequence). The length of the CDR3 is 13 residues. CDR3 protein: CAWSDTTNYGYTF. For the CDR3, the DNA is TGTGCCTGGAGTGACACAACAAACTATGGCTACACCTTC.

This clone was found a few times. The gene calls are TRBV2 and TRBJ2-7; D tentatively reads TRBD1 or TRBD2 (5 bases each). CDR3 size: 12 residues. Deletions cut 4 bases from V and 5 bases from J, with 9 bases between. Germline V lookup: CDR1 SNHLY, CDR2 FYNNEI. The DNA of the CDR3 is TGTGCCAGCAGTGGGGACGTCCACGAGCAGTACTTC. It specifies CASSGDVHEQYF.

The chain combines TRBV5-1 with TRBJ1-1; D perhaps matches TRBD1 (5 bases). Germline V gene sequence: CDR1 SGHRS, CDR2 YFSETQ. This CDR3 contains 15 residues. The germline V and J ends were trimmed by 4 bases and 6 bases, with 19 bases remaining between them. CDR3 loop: CASSAEGRGAPEAFF. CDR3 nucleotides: TGCGCCAGCAGCGCGGAAGGGAGGGGTGCCCCTGAAGCTTTCTTT.

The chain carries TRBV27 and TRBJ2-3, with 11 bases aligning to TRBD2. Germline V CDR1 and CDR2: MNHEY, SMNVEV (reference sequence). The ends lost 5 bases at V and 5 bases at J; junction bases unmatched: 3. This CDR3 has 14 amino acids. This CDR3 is CASSGLAGGDTQYF. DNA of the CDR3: TGTGCCAGCAGTGGACTAGCGGGTGGAGATACGCAGTATTTT.

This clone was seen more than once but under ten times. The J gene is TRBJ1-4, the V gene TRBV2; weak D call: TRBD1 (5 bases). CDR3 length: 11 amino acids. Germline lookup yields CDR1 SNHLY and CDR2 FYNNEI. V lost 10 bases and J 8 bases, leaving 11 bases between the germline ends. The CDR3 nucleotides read TGTGCCACCCGATGGGGGGAAAAACTGTTTTTT. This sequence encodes CATRWGEKLFF.

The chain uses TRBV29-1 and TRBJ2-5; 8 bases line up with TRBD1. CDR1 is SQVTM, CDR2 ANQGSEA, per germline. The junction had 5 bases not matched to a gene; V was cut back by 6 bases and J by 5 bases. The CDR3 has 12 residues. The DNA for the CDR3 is TGCAGCGTGACAGGGGTAGAGGAGACCCAGTACTTC. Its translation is CSVTGVEETQYF.

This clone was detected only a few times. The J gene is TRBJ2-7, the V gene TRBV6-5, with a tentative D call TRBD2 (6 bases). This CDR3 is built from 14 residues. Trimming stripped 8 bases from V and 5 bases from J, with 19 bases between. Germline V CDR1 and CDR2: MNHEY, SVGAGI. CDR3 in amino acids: CASALRREQDEQYF. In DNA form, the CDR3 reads TGTGCCAGCGCTCTAAGGAGGGAGCAGGACGAGCAGTACTTC.

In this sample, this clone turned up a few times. CDR3 region: CASSAEGTGRTDTQYF. DNA of the CDR3: TGTGCCAGCAGCGCCGAGGGGACAGGGCGGACAGATACGCAGTATTTT. The J gene is TRBJ2-3, the V gene TRBV9, with 9 bases matching TRBD1. This CDR3 contains 16 residues. The germline V gene encodes CDR1 SGDLS and CDR2 YYNGEE. V shed 3 bases, J shed 3 bases, and the junction held 8 bases outside the gene matches.

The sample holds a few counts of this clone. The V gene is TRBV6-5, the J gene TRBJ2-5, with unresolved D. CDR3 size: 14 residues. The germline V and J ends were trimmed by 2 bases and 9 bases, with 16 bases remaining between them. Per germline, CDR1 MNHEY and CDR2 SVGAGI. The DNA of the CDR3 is TGTGCCAGCAGTTACACACGGATTTTAATGGCCCAGTACTTC. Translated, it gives CASSYTRILMAQYF.

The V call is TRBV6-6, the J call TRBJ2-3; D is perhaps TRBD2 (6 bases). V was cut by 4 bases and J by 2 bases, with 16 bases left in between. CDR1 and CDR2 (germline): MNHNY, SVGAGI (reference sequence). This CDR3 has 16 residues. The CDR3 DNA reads TGTGCCAGCAGTTCCCTCGGAGGGCGGGACACAGATACGCAGTATTTT. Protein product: CASSSLGGRDTDTQYF.

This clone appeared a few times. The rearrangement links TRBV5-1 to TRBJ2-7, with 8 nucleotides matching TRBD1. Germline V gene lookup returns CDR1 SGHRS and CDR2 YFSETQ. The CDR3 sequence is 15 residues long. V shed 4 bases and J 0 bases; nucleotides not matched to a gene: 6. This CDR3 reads CASSMDRAPSYEQYF. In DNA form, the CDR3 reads TGCGCCAGCAGCATGGACAGGGCCCCCTCCTACGAGCAGTACTTC.

CDR3 nucleotide sequence: TGTGCCAGCAGCTGGACAGGGACCCCCTCTGGGGCCAACGTCCTGACTTTC. It is translated as CASSWTGTPSGANVLTF. The chain employs TRBV5-6 and TRBJ2-6; TRBD1 agrees at 8 bases. The germline CDR1 and CDR2 sequences are SGHDT and YYEEEE. The V segment lost 3 bases and the J segment 0 bases; nucleotides outside the gene matches: 5. The length of the CDR3 is 17 residues.

CDR3 loop: CASRSTQETQYF. The CDR3 DNA reads TGCGCCAGCAGGAGTACGCAAGAGACCCAGTACTTC. This rearrangement joins TRBV5-1 to TRBJ2-5, with D uncertain. The CDR3 is made up of 12 amino acids. Trimming took off 5 bases at V and 2 bases at J, with 7 bases between the two ends. Per the germline V gene, CDR1 is SGHRS and CDR2 is YFSETQ.

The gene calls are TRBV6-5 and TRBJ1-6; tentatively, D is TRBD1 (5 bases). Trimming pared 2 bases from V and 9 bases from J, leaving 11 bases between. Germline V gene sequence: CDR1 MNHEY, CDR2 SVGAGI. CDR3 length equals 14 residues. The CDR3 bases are TGTGCCAGCAGTTACCCAGAGGGGTTTTCACCCCTCCACTTT. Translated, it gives CASSYPEGFSPLHF.